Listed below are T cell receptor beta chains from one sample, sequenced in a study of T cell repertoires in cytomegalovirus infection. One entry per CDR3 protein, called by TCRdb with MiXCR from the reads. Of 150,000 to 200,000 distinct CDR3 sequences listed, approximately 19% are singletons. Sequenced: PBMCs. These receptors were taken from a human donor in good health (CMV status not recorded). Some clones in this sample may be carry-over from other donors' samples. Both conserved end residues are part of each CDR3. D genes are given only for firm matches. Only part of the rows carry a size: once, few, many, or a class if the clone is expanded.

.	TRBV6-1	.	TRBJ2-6	TGTGCCAGCCATCAGATCTCTGGGGCCAACGTCCTGACTTTC	CASHQISGANVLTF
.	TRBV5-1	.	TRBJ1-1	TGCGCCAGCAGCTCCGTATTGCCGAACACTGAAGCTTTCTTT	CASSSVLPNTEAFF
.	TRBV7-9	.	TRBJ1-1	TGTGCCAGCAGCTTCGGGGGGATGAACACTGAAGCTTTCTTT	CASSFGGMNTEAFF
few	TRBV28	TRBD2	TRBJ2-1	TGTGCCAGCAGTCCTGGACTAGGACCCAATGAGCAGTTCTTC	CASSPGLGPNEQFF
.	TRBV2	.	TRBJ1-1	TGTGCCAGCAGCGGGAGGGACACTGAAGCTTTCTTT	CASSGRDTEAFF
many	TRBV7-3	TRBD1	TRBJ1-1	TGTGCCAGCAGCGATGGGACAGATAACACTGAAGCTTTCTTT	CASSDGTDNTEAFF
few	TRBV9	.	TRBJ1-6	TGTGCCAGCAGCGTAGGTCCCGGAGGGGGGAGAGGGGATTCACCCCTCCACTTT	CASSVGPGGGRGDSPLHF
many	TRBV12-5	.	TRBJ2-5	TGTGCTAGTGGTTCACGGCCGCTGCAAGAGACCCAGTACTTC	CASGSRPLQETQYF
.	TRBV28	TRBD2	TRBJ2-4	TGTGCCAACAGTTTCTCGGGGACTAACAAAAACATTCAGTACTTC	CANSFSGTNKNIQYF
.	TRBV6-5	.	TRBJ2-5	TGTGCCAGCAGTTACGGGCAGCCGCAGACCCAGTACTTC	CASSYGQPQTQYF
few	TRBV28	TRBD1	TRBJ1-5	TGTGCCAGCAGTTTACCGGACAGGGGGCCCCAGCATTTT	CASSLPDRGPQHF
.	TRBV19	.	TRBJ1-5	TGTGCCAGTAGTAACCGACAGGATGGGCGTCAGCCCCAGCATTTT	CASSNRQDGRQPQHF
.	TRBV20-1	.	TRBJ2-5	TGCAGTGCTCCGGGGGAGAGGGAGACCCAGTACTTC	CSAPGERETQYF
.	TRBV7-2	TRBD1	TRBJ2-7	TGTGCCAGCAGCTTACCCTTCCGGGACAGGGTTTACGAGCAGTACTTC	CASSLPFRDRVYEQYF
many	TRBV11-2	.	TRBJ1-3	TGTGCCAGCAGCCATGGAGCCCCGCCTAGGTCTGGAAACACCATATATTTT	CASSHGAPPRSGNTIYF
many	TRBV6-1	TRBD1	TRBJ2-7	TGTGCCAGCAGTGAAGCTAGTGCAGGGGGCTCCTACGAGCAGTACTTC	CASSEASAGGSYEQYF
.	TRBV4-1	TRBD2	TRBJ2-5	TGCGCCAGCAGCCAAGATGGGAGCGGGGGTCAAGAGACCCAGTACTTC	CASSQDGSGGQETQYF
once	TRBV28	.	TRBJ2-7	TGTGCCAGCAGTATCACTAGCCGGTCGGGGTACTTC	CASSITSRSGYF
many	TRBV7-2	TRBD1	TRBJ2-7	TGTGCCAGCAGCACCCCAGCGGGACAGGGCCTCACCTACGAGCAGTACTTC	CASSTPAGQGLTYEQYF
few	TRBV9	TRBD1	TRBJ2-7	TGTGCCAGCAGCCCCCATTGGGGACAGGGGGCCTACGAGCAGTACTTC	CASSPHWGQGAYEQYF
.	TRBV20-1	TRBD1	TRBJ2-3	TGCAGTGCTATAACAGGGGGAGCCACAGATACGCAGTATTTT	CSAITGGATDTQYF
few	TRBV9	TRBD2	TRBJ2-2	TGTGCCAGCAGCTTCCAAGCGGGAGCGAACACCGGGGAGCTGTTTTTT	CASSFQAGANTGELFF
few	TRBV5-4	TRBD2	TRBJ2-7	TGTGCCAGCAGCAAGTGGACTAGCGAAGAGCAGTACTTC	CASSKWTSEEQYF
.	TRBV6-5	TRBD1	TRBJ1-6	TGTGCCAGCAGTTACTCGCTGCGGGCAGGGGGCGGATTTGTGGATTCACCCCTCCACTTT	CASSYSLRAGGGFVDSPLHF
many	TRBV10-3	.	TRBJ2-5	TGTGCCATCAGTGATCCCGGGGGTTCCCAAGAGACCCAGTACTTC	CAISDPGGSQETQYF
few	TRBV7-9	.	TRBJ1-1	TGTGCCAGCGGGACTATGGCCGCGGGCCTGACCACTGAAGCTTTCTTT	CASGTMAAGLTTEAFF
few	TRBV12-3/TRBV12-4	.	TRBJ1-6	TGTGCCAGCAGTTTACGGACGGGGGGCGGTAATTCACCCCTCCACTTT	CASSLRTGGGNSPLHF
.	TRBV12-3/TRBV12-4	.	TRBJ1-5	TGTGCCAGCAGTTTAAGTGTGGGGGAACAGCCCCAGCATTTT	CASSLSVGEQPQHF
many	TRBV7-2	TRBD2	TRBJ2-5	TGTGCCAGCAGCGATGGGGCCAGCGGGAGGGCCAGGGAGACCCAGTACTTC	CASSDGASGRARETQYF
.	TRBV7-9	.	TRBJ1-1	TGTGCCAGCAGCAGACAGGCGCCTGAAGCTTTCTTT	CASSRQAPEAFF
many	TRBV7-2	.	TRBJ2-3	TGTGCCAGCAGCCCGAACACAGGTTCCGGAACAGATACGCAGTATTTT	CASSPNTGSGTDTQYF
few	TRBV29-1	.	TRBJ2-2	TGCAGCGGGAAGGAGAACACCGGGGAGCTGTTTTTT	CSGKENTGELFF
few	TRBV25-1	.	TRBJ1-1	TGTGCCAGCAGTGATCGGGGGGGGGGAGGCACCAACACTGAAGCTTTCTTT	CASSDRGGGGTNTEAFF
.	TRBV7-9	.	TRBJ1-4	TGTGCCAGCAGCTTCGACTTGGGAGTAGGGGAAGAAAAACTGTTTTTT	CASSFDLGVGEEKLFF
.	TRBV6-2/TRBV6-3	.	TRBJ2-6	TGTGCCAGCAGCCCCTATCCGGGGGCCAACGTCCTGACTTTC	CASSPYPGANVLTF
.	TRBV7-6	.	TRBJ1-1	TGTGCCAGCACCATGGGGCCCGGGAACACTGAAGCTTTCTTT	CASTMGPGNTEAFF
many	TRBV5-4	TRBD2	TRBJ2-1	TGTGCCAGCAGTCCGCTAGCGGGAGACAATGAGCAGTTCTTC	CASSPLAGDNEQFF
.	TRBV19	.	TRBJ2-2	TGTGCCATCCGGGGGCAGGGCTACACCGGGGAGCTGTTTTTT	CAIRGQGYTGELFF
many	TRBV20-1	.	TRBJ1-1	TGCAGTGCTAGAGACCCACGGGGGGCGTCGGGCACTGAAGCTTTCTTT	CSARDPRGASGTEAFF
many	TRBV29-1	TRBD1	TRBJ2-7	TGCAGCGCTAGGGACAGGCCCTACGAGCAGTACTTC	CSARDRPYEQYF
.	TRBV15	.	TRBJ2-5	TGTGCCACCGGCAGGGGACTTCAAGAGACCCAGTACTTC	CATGRGLQETQYF
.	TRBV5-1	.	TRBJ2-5	TGCGCCAGCAGCTCCAAAGGCTTGACGGCCACCCAGTACTTC	CASSSKGLTATQYF